This T cell receptor beta chain appears in the sequencing data of a study of blood T cell repertoires in COVID-19. Trimming took off 2 bases at V and 7 bases at J, with 8 bases between the two ends. This CDR3 has 12 amino acids. Germline values: CDR1 SNHLY, CDR2 FYNNEI. Per the original methods: Reference gene primers were amplified, and this amplification served to estimate nucleated cell counts. Generated by immunoSEQ multiplex PCR, the TCRdb table keeps only in-frame clones and is missing some. Clone size and V and J calls were adopted from that table, with D and trimming inferred from the DNA. The sample shows fewer than 250,000 clones, around 80% of them seen only once.

The chain employs TRBV2 and TRBJ1-1; tentatively, D is TRBD1 (6 bases). Input material: peripheral blood. The origin of this receptor is a woman between 50 and 59 years old with acute or convalescent COVID-19. In DNA, the CDR3 is TGTGCCAGCAGTGAAAGGGGGTTTGAAGCTTTCTTT. Translating it yields CASSERGFEAFF.